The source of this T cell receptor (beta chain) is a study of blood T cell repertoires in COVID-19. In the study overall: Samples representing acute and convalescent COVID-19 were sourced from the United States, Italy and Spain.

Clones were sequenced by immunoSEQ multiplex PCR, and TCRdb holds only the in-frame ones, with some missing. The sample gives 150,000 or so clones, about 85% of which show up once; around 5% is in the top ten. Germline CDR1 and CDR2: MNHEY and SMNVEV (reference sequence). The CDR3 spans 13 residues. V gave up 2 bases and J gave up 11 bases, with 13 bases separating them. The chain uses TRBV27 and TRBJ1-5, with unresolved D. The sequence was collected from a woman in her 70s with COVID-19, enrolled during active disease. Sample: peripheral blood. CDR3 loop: CASSLVRDGTQHF. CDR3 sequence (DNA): TGTGCCAGCAGTTTAGTCCGGGATGGCACCCAGCATTTT.